These 20 T cell receptor beta chains were sequenced from one sample in a study of shared clonotypes between healthy human individuals. Sequencing used immunoSEQ multiplex PCR; TCRdb keeps in-frame clones, though not all of them. The table lists 2 million to 2.5 million clones, approximately 90% of them singletons, with more than 0.35% in the top ten. The sample consisted of naive CD4+ T cells from PBMCs. The subset: CD45RA+ positively selected. The receptor source for this set is a man between 18 and 35 years old in good health. Some clones in this sample may be carry-over from other donors' samples.

Only one count was recorded for this clone. This chain uses TRBV10-3 with TRBJ2-1; weak D call: TRBD1 (6 bases). V lost 6 bases to trimming and J lost 0 bases, with 9 bases between them. This CDR3 has 14 residues. In germline, CDR1 is ENHRY, CDR2 SYGVKD. In DNA, the CDR3 is TGTGCCATCAGCCAACAGGGCTCCTACAATGAGCAGTTCTTC. Translated, it gives CAISQQGSYNEQFF.

The chain is built from TRBV9 and TRBJ2-1, with TRBD2 matching over 10 bases. The V gene's germline CDR1 is SGDLS and CDR2 YYNGEE. This CDR3 contains 16 residues. The V segment lost 3 bases and the J segment 6 bases; nucleotides outside the gene matches: 9. The CDR3 nucleotides read TGTGCCAGCAGCGACAGACCCAGCGGGAGGGCCAATGAGCAGTTCTTC. Its protein product is CASSDRPSGRANEQFF. Filled out from reference TRBV9 and TRBJ2-1, the complete variable domain reads DSGVTQTPKHLITATGQRVTLRCSPRSGDLSVYWYQQSLDQGLQFLIQYYNGEERAKGNILERFSAQQFPDLHSELNLSSLELGDSALYFCASSDRPSGRANEQFFGPGTRLTVL.

The V call is TRBV5-1, the J call TRBJ2-7, with TRBD2 identical over 10 bases. The V and J ends lost 5 bases and 7 bases, in that order; junction bases with no gene match: 12. This CDR3 has 15 amino acids. The germline V gene has CDR1 SGHRS and CDR2 YFSETQ. Written as DNA, the CDR3 is TGCGCCAGCAGGTCTAGCGGGAGTTACTCGGGGGAGCAGTACTTC. It yields the protein CASRSSGSYSGEQYF.

This chain uses TRBV27 with TRBJ2-7, with D perhaps TRBD2 (6 bases). The CDR3 contains 15 residues. Germline V gene sequence: CDR1 MNHEY, CDR2 SMNVEV (reference sequence). V lost 4 bases to trimming and J lost 2 bases, with 15 bases between them. The CDR3 DNA sequence: TGTGCCAGCAGTTATAAACGGGACTCAACCTACGAGCAGTACTTC. Translating it yields CASSYKRDSTYEQYF.

This clone was seen a single time. The chain links TRBV6-1 to TRBJ2-7; maybe TRBD2 (5 bases). The V end was cut by 7 bases, the J end by 7 bases, with 20 bases between. Looked up from germline, CDR1 is MNHNS and CDR2 is SASEGT. The CDR3 extends over 14 amino acids. This CDR3 is CASIPDWGFREQYF. In DNA, the CDR3 is TGTGCCAGCATTCCGGACTGGGGATTCCGGGAGCAGTACTTC.

The chain employs TRBV6-4 and TRBJ1-1, with 8 bases identical to TRBD1. The CDR3 covers 13 residues. CDR1 and CDR2 from the germline V gene are MRHNA and SNTAGT. V was pared by 5 bases and J by 4 bases, with 3 bases of the junction left unmatched. The CDR3 DNA sequence: TGTGCCAGCAGTTTGGACAGGGCCACTGAAGCTTTCTTT. Protein sequence: CASSLDRATEAFF.

The chain carries TRBV28 and TRBJ2-3; D may be TRBD1 (5 bases). The CDR3 totals 15 residues. Trimming removed 3 bases from V and 3 bases from J, with 13 bases in between. Germline V CDR1 and CDR2: MDHEN, SYDVKM. CDR3 in DNA: TGTGCCAGCAGTTTGACAGCAAAACCAACAGATACGCAGTATTTT. It codes for CASSLTAKPTDTQYF.

The V call is TRBV28, the J call TRBJ1-4; D is perhaps TRBD1 (6 bases). The germline gives CDR1 MDHEN, CDR2 SYDVKM. The CDR3 loop spans 15 amino acids. The V gene lost 6 bases and the J gene lost 8 bases, with 19 bases spanning the gap. The CDR3 region has the DNA TGTGCCAGCAGCTCCCCAGACAGGCCATTAGAAAAACTGTTTTTT. Encoded protein: CASSSPDRPLEKLFF.

This chain connects TRBV7-7 to TRBJ2-5; D remains ambiguous. Trimming removed 3 bases at V and 1 base at J, with 6 bases between. Germline loops: CDR1 SSHAT, CDR2 FNYEAQ (reference sequence). The length of the CDR3 is 13 residues. The CDR3 spells CASSLGIQETQYF. The CDR3 DNA follows: TGTGCCAGCAGCTTGGGTATCCAAGAGACCCAGTACTTC.

V is TRBV27 and J is TRBJ2-4; TRBD1 matches at 8 bases. This CDR3 region has 16 residues. The V gene end was trimmed by 6 bases and the J gene end by 0 bases; junction bases not matched to a gene: 7. The V gene's germline CDR1 is MNHEY and CDR2 SMNVEV (reference sequence). CDR3 in DNA: TGTGCCAGCAGCTACAACAGGGGGATAGCCAAAAACATTCAGTACTTC. As protein: CASSYNRGIAKNIQYF.

The rearrangement links TRBV5-4 to TRBJ2-1; 10 positions match TRBD1. Germline V gene data show CDR1 as SGHNT and CDR2 as YYREEE (reference sequence). V was pared by 4 bases and J by 4 bases, with 5 bases of the junction left unmatched. The length of the CDR3 is 15 residues. The CDR3 nucleotides are TGTGCCAGCAGCGCCGGACAGGGGGATTACAATGAGCAGTTCTTC. It yields the protein CASSAGQGDYNEQFF. Variable domain in full (rest from reference TRBV5-4 and TRBJ2-1): ETGVTQSPTHLIKTRGQQVTLRCSSQSGHNTVSWYQQALGQGPQFIFQYYREEENGRGNFPPRFSGLQFPNYSSELNVNALELDDSALYLCASSAGQGDYNEQFFGPGTRLTVL.

The DNA of the CDR3 is TGTGCCAGCAGCCAACGTACGGGACGGCCCACCGGGGAGCTGTTTTTT. Translation gives CASSQRTGRPTGELFF. V is TRBV14 and J is TRBJ2-2; D possibly matches TRBD1 or TRBD2 (5 bases each). CDR3 length: 16 amino acids. Germline V lookup: CDR1 SGHDN, CDR2 FVKESK. Trimming left V 2 bases short and J 4 bases short, with 14 bases between.

The chain recombines TRBV19 with TRBJ2-7; 12 bases match TRBD2. With V trimmed by 7 bases and J by 5 bases, 6 bases remained unmatched. The CDR3 runs to 14 residues. In germline, CDR1 is LNHDA, CDR2 SQIVND (reference sequence). CDR3 residues: CASKETSGSHEQYF. The CDR3 nucleotides are TGTGCCAGTAAGGAGACTAGCGGGAGCCACGAGCAGTACTTC.

The J gene is TRBJ1-4, the V gene TRBV5-4, with D maybe TRBD1 (6 bases). This CDR3 is built from 14 residues. The V gene lost 3 bases and the J gene lost 10 bases, with 16 bases spanning the gap. Germline CDR1 is SGHNT and CDR2 is YYREEE (reference sequence). CDR3 nucleotides: TGTGCCAGCAGCTACAGGGCGCAGGGTGGAAAACTGTTTTTT. Amino acid sequence: CASSYRAQGGKLFF. The whole variable domain, filled in from reference TRBV5-4 and TRBJ1-4, reads ETGVTQSPTHLIKTRGQQVTLRCSSQSGHNTVSWYQQALGQGPQFIFQYYREEENGRGNFPPRFSGLQFPNYSSELNVNALELDDSALYLCASSYRAQGGKLFFGSGTQLSVL.

This chain connects TRBV27 to TRBJ2-7; tentative D call: TRBD2 (7 bases). The CDR3 contains 15 residues. Germline CDR1 MNHEY, CDR2 SMNVEV (reference sequence). Trimming cost V 8 bases and J 1 base, with 18 bases left between them. The CDR3 spells CASQGGGGPSYEQYF. The CDR3 DNA is TGTGCCAGCCAAGGGGGGGGAGGGCCTTCCTACGAGCAGTACTTC.

Concerning this clone itself: Distinct nucleotide sequences in the sample also encode this CDR3. The rearrangement joins TRBV18 to TRBJ1-5; D is ambiguous. V was shortened by 1 base and J by 5 bases, with 6 bases between the two germline ends. This CDR3 has 13 amino acids. Germline V lookup: CDR1 KGHSH, CDR2 LQKENI. The CDR3 region is CASSPQRDQPQHF. The CDR3 DNA reads as TGTGCCAGCTCACCACAAAGGGATCAGCCCCAGCATTTT.

This clone has just one count. This chain joins TRBV5-8 and TRBJ1-1; D is ambiguous. CDR1 SGHTS and CDR2 YDEGEE come from the germline V gene. Trimming removed 0 bases at V and 3 bases at J, with 9 bases between. The CDR3 consists of 14 residues. In DNA, the CDR3 is TGTGCCAGCAGCTTGGTCGCGGGGTACACTGAAGCTTTCTTT. This codes for CASSLVAGYTEAFF.

The chain links TRBV9 to TRBJ2-1; 7 bases are shared with TRBD1. Germline CDR1 and CDR2: SGDLS and YYNGEE. J gave up 6 bases and V 2 bases, and 5 bases lay outside the gene matches. The CDR3 spans 14 residues. The CDR3, as DNA: TGTGCCAGCAGCGTCACCGGGACAGCCAATGAGCAGTTCTTC. Protein product: CASSVTGTANEQFF.

J is TRBJ1-6 and V is TRBV9; 10 positions match TRBD1. Per the germline V gene, CDR1 is SGDLS and CDR2 is YYNGEE. CDR3 length equals 15 residues. The V gene end was trimmed by 0 bases and the J gene end by 9 bases; junction bases not matched to a gene: 3. The CDR3 DNA sequence: TGTGCCAGCAGCGTAGACGGGACAGGGGTTTCACCCCTCCACTTT. Translating gives CASSVDGTGVSPLHF.

The gene calls are TRBV2 and TRBJ1-1; the match to TRBD1 covers 9 bases. CDR3 size: 17 residues. Unmatched junction bases numbered 12, after V lost 6 bases and J lost 1 base. Per germline, CDR1 SNHLY and CDR2 FYNNEI. The CDR3 protein is CASRGQGTRHGNTEAFF. The CDR3 bases are TGTGCCAGCAGAGGACAGGGGACCCGACACGGGAACACTGAAGCTTTCTTT. The complete variable domain, with remaining parts taken from reference TRBV2 and TRBJ1-1, reads EPEVTQTPSHQVTQMGQEVILRCVPISNHLYFYWYRQILGQKVEFLVSFYNNEISEKSEIFDDQFSVERPDGSNFTLKIRSTKLEDSAMYFCASRGQGTRHGNTEAFFGQGTRLTVV.